This record looks at one T cell receptor beta chain sequence and its context. The data were taken from a study of PD-1 and CTLA-4 blockade in melanoma. The CDR3 is 15 amino acids. The V end lost 1 base, the J end lost 1 base, and 12 bases lay between the germline ends. Germline V gene lookup returns CDR1 SQVTM and CDR2 ANQGSEA. Clones were read by immunoSEQ multiplex PCR, and TCRdb kept only the in-frame ones, dropping some. The sample has about 16,000 clones; 70% to 80% are singletons. This material consisted of CD8+ T cells from peripheral blood, taken from a patient given anti-PD-1 treatment. This rearrangement joins TRBV29-1 to TRBJ2-3; no reliable D call. The TCR comes from a human donor with melanoma. CDR3 sequence (DNA): TGCAGCGTTGAAGGGCAAGTCAGACGCACAGATACGCAGTATTTT. Translated: CSVEGQVRRTDTQYF.